This T cell receptor (beta chain) came from a study of glioma-infiltrating T cells after dendritic cell vaccination (dated by TCRdb to 2016 to 2017). About the full investigation: The cohort comprised roughly 15 glioblastoma patients from Phase I and II dendritic cell vaccination trials, 9 newly diagnosed and 6 with recurrent disease. Between about 2002 and 2012, the patients were given dendritic cell vaccination pulsed with autologous tumor lysate. The vaccine consisted of monocyte-derived dendritic cells cultured about 7 days with IL-4 and GM-CSF, then pulsed overnight with autologous tumor lysate. Each patient got three intradermal injections of the dendritic cell vaccine, spaced at biweekly intervals, in the arm below the axilla. Deep sequencing of TCR beta CDR3 regions was used to quantify tumor-infiltrating lymphocyte content and compare tumor and blood repertoires in dendritic cell-vaccinated glioblastoma patients. TCR sequencing metrics, including TIL content and tumor-blood repertoire overlap, were correlated with survival after dendritic cell vaccination.

V loses 11 bases of germline sequence and J loses 1 base, and the interval between the two ends is 20 bases. For CDR1 and CDR2, the germline V gene (reference sequence) lists LNHDA and SQIVND. The CDR3 holds 15 amino acids from the cysteine to the phenylalanine. Solely the CDR3 DNA is kept, with 45 bases framed from the first base. TCRB CDR3 regions were amplified from 2 to 2.5 ug genomic DNA, or all available DNA if less, using the immunoSEQ assay. The multiplex PCR relied on 60 forward primers for TCR V beta segments and 13 reverse primers for J beta segments. To estimate reads per starting template, synthetic control templates were spiked into each sample at limiting dilution. The Illumina HiSeq System generated 87 bp sequencing reads. As for the original processing: To remove PCR and sequencing errors, closely related sequences were merged with a nearest neighbor algorithm. TCR overlap was measured as the percentage of unique tumor TCR beta sequences that were also present in the peripheral blood of the same patient. What TCRdb holds here is the immuneACCESS table cut down to in-frame rearrangements. Part of the clones is not present; checked against another copy, under half of the missing clones reflect an unresolved V gene, and the others are unexplained. V and J calls and clone size are as listed in that table; D and trimming were resolved from the DNA. This sample comprises about 73,000 clones, approximately 80% of them detected only once. The ten top clones hold 2.1% of the sample.

Patients were selected for having adequate residual fresh-frozen tumor tissue and more than two years of available survival data. An isocitrate dehydrogenase mutation was not carried by any of the glioblastoma patients, although molecular status was otherwise variable. PBMC collection took place before vaccination, two weeks after the third vaccination, and at tumor progression if progression occurred. The Qiagen DNeasy Blood extraction Kit was used to extract genomic DNA. What the research found in general, with its limitations: The three-group TCR overlap response model was characterized as speculative, and prospective validation of the model was stated to be required. No direct relationship between TCR clonality and survival was found, suggesting that a diverse polyclonal response may matter. The cohort was small and heterogeneous, few patients had complete blood and tumor sets, and even fewer had initial-recurrent tumor pairs. Higher estimated pretreatment TIL content predicted longer time to progression and overall survival after dendritic cell vaccination.

Remarks on this clone: Its target antigen remains unknown. Base-call qualities are not available, and no considerably larger clone is one nucleotide away.

The V and J genes are TRBV19 and TRBJ1-1; tentative D gene TRBD1, with 6 bases matching. Here the sequenced sample was blood, taken before dendritic cell vaccination. This clonotype was obtained from a human donor with glioblastoma. The sequenced DNA: TGTGCCTCCGTAATGGGGGCCCAGGGGAACACTGAAGCTTTCTTT. Its protein is CASVMGAQGNTEAFF.